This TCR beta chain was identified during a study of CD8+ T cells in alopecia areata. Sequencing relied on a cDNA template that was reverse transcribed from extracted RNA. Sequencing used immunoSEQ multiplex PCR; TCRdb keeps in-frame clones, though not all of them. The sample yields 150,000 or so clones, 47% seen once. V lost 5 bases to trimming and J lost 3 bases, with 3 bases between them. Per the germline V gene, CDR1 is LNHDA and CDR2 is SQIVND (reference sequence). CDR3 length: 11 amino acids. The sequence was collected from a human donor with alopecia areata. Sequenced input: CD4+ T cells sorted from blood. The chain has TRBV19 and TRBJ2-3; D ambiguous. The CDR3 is CASSLTDTQYF. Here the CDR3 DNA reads TGTGCCAGTAGTTTGACAGATACGCAGTATTTT.